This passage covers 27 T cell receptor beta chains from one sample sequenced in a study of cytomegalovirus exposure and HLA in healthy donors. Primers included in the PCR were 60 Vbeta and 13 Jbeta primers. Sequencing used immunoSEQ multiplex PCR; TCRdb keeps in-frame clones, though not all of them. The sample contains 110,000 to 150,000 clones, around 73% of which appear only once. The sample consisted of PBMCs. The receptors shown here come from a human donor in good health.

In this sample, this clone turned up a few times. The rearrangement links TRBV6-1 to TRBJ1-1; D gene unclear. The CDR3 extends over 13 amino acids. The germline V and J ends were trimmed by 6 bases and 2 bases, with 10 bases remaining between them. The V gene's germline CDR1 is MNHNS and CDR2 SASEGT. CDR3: CASSLTRNTEAFF. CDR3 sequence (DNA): TGTGCCAGCAGCCTTACCAGAAACACTGAAGCTTTCTTT.

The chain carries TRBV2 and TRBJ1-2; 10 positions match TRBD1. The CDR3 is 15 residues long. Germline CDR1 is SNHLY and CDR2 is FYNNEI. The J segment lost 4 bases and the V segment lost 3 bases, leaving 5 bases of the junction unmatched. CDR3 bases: TGTGCCAGCAGTGATAAGGACAGGGGGTCCTATGGCTACACCTTC. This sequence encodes CASSDKDRGSYGYTF.

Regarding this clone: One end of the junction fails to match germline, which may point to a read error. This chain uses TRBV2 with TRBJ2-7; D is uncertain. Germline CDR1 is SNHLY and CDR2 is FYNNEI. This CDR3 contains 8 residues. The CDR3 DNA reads TGTGCCAGCAGTGAGGAGTCCTTC. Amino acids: CASSEESF.

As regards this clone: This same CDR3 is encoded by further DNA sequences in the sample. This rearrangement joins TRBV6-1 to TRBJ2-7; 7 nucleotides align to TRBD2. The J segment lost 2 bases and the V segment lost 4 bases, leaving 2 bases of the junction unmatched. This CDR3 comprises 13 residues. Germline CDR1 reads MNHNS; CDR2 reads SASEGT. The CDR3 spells CASSVGGTYEQYF. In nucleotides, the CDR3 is TGTGCCAGCAGTGTGGGGGGGACCTACGAGCAGTACTTC.

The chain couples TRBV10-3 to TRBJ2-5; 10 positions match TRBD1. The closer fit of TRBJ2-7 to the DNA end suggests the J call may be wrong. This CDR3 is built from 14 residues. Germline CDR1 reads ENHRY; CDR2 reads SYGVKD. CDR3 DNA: TGTGCCGCAGGTCGGACAGGGGGATCCTACGAGCAGTACTTC. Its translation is CAAGRTGGSYEQYF.

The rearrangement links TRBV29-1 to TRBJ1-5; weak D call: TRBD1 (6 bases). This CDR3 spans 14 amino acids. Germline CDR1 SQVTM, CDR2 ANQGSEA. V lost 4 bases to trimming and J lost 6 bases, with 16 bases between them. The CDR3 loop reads CSVGTGSSGQPQHF. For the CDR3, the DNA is TGCAGCGTTGGAACAGGGAGTTCGGGTCAGCCCCAGCATTTT.

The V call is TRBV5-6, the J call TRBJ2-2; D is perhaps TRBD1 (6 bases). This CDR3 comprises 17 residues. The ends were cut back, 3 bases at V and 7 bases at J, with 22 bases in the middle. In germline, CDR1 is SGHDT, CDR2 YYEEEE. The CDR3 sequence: CASSSVPSTGSGGELFF. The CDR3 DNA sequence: TGTGCCAGCAGCTCCGTCCCCTCGACAGGTTCAGGCGGGGAGCTGTTTTTT.

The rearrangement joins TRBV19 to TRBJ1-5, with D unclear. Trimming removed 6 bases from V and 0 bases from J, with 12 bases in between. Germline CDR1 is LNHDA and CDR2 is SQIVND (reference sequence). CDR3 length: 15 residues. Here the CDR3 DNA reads TGTGCCAGTAGAGGGAGGGAATATAGCAATCAGCCCCAGCATTTT. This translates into CASRGREYSNQPQHF.

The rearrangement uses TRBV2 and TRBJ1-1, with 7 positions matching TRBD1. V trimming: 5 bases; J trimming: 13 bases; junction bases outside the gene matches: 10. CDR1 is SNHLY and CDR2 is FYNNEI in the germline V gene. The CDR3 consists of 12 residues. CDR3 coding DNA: TGTGCCAGCAGTTGGACCGGGACAGCCTTTTTCTTT. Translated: CASSWTGTAFFF.

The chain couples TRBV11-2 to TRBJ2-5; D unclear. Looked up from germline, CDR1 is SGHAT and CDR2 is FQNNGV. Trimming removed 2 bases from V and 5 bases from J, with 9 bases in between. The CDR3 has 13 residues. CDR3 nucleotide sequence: TGTGCCAGCAGCTTAAACATCGTGGAGACCCAGTACTTC. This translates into CASSLNIVETQYF.

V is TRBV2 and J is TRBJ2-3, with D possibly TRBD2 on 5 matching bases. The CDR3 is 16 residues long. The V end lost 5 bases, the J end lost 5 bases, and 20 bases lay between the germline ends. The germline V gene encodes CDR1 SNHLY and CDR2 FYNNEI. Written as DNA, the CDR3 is TGTGCCAGCAGTAAAAAGACTTTCTTCGAGGGAGATACGCAGTATTTT. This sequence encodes CASSKKTFFEGDTQYF.

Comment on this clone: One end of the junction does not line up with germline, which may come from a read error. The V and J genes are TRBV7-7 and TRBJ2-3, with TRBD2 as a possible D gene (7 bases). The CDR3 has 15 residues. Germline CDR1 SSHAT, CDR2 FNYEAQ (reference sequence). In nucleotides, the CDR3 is TGTGCTAGCAGCCCCGGGGGGCGGACCACACATACGCAGTATTTT. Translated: CASSPGGRTTHTQYF.

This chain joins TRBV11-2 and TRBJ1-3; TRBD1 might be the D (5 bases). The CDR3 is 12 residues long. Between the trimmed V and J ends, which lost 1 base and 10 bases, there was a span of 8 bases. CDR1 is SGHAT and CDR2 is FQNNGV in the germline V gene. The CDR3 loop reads CASSLGGVTIYF. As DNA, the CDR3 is TGTGCCAGCAGCTTAGGGGGGGTGACCATATATTTT.

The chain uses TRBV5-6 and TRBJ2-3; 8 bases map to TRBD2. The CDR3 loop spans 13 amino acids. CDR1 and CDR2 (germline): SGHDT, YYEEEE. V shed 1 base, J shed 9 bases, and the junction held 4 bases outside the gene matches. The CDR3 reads CASSLRGGWTQYF. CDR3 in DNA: TGTGCCAGCAGCTTGCGGGGGGGTTGGACGCAGTATTTT.

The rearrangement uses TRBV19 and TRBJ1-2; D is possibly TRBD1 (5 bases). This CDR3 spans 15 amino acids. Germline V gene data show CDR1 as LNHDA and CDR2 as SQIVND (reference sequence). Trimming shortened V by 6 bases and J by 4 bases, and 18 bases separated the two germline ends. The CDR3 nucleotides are TGTGCCAGTAGAGACCGGGACTCCGGGCCCTATGGCTACACCTTC. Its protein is CASRDRDSGPYGYTF. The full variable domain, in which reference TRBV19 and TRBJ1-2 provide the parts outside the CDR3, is DGGITQSPKYLFRKEGQNVTLSCEQNLNHDAMYWYRQDPGQGLRLIYYSQIVNDFQKGDIAEGYSVSREKKESFPLTVTSAQKNPTAFYLCASRDRDSGPYGYTFGSGTRLTVV.

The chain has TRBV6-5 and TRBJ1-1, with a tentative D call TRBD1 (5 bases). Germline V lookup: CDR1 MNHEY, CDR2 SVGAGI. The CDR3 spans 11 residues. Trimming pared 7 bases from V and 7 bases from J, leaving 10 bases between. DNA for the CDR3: TGTGCCAGCACCAGGGCCGGTGAAGCTTTCTTT. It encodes CASTRAGEAFF.

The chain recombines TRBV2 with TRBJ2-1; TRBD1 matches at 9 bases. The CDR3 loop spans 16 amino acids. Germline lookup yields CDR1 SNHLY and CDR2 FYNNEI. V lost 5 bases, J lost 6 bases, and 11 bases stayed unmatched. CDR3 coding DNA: TGTGCCAGCAGTAAACCGGGACAGGGTCTTAGCAATGAGCAGTTCTTC. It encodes CASSKPGQGLSNEQFF. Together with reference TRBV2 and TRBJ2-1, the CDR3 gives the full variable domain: EPEVTQTPSHQVTQMGQEVILRCVPISNHLYFYWYRQILGQKVEFLVSFYNNEISEKSEIFDDQFSVERPDGSNFTLKIRSTKLEDSAMYFCASSKPGQGLSNEQFFGPGTRLTVL.

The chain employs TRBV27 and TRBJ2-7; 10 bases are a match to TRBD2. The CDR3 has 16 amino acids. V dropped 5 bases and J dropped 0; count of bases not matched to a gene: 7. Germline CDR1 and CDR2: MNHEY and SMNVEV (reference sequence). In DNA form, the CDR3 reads TGTGCCAGCAGTGCCTCTAGCGGGAGCCTCTCCTACGAGCAGTACTTC. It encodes CASSASSGSLSYEQYF.

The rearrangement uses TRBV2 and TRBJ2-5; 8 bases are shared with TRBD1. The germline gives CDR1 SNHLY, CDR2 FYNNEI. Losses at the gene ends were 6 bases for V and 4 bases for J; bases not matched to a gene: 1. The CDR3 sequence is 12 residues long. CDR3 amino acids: CASSDRGETQYF. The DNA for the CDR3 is TGTGCCAGCAGCGACAGGGGAGAGACCCAGTACTTC.

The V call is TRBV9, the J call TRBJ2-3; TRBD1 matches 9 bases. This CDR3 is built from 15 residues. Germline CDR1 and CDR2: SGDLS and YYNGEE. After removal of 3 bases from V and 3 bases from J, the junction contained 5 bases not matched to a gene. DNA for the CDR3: TGTGCCAGCAGCGCGACAGGGGGTTTAACAGATACGCAGTATTTT. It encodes CASSATGGLTDTQYF.

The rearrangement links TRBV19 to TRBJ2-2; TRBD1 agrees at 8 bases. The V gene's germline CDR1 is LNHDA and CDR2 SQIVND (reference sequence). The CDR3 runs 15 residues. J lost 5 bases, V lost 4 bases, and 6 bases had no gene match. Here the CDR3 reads CASSRGQGATGELFF. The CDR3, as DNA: TGTGCCAGTAGTAGGGGGCAGGGGGCGACCGGGGAGCTGTTTTTT.

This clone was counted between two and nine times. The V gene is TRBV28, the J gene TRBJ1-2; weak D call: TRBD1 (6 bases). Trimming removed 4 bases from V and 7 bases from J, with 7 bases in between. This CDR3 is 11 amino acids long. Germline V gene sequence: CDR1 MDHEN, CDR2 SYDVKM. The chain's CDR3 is CASSSGVGYTF. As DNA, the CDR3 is TGTGCCAGCAGTTCAGGGGTTGGCTACACCTTC.

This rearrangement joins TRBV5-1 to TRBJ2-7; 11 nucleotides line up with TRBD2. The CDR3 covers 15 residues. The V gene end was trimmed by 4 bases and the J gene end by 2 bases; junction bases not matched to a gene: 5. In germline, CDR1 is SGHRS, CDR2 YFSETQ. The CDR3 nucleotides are TGCGCCAGCAGCCCCGGACTAGCGGGCACCTACGAGCAGTACTTC. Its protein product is CASSPGLAGTYEQYF. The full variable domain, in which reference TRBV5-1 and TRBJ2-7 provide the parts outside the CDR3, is KAGVTQTPRYLIKTRGQQVTLSCSPISGHRSVSWYQQTPGQGLQFLFEYFSETQRNKGNFPGRFSGRQFSNSRSEMNVSTLELGDSALYLCASSPGLAGTYEQYFGPGTRLTVT.

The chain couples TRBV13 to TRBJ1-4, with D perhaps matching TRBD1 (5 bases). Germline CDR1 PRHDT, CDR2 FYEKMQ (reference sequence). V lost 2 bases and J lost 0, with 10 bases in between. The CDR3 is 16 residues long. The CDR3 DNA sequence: TGTGCCAGCAGCTTAACGAGGACAACAACTAATGAAAAACTGTTTTTT. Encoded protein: CASSLTRTTTNEKLFF.

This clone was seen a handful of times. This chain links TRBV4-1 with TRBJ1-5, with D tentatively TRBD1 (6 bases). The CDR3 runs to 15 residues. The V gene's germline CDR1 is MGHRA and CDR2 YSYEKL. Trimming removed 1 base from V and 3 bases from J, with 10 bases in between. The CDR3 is CASSQGGQSNQPQHF. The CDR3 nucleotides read TGCGCCAGCAGCCAAGGAGGACAGTCCAATCAGCCCCAGCATTTT.

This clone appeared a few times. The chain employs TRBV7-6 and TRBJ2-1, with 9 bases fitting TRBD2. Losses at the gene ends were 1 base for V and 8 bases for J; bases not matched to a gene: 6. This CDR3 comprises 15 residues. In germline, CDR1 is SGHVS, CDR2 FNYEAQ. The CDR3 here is CASSLEAGGLDEQFF. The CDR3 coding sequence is TGTGCCAGCAGCTTAGAAGCGGGAGGCTTGGATGAGCAGTTCTTC. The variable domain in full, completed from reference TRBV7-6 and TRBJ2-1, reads GAGVSQSPRYKVTKRGQDVALRCDPISGHVSLYWYRQALGQGPEFLTYFNYEAQQDKSGLPNDRFSAERPEGSISTLTIQRTEQRDSAMYRCASSLEAGGLDEQFFGPGTRLTVL.

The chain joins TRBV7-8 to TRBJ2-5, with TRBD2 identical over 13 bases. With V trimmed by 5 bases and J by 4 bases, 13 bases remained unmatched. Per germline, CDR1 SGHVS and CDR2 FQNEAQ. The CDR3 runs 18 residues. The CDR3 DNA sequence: TGTGCCAGCAGCCTACGTGGACTAGCGGGGGTGTTCCTAGAGACCCAGTACTTC. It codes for CASSLRGLAGVFLETQYF.